These 8 T cell receptor beta chains were all obtained from the same sample, sequenced in a study of blood T cell repertoires in COVID-19 (dated by TCRdb to 2020 to 2021). The receptor library was made with the immunoSEQ multiplex PCR assay. In TCRdb, the immuneACCESS table is reduced to in-frame sequences with V and J assigned. These tables do not hold every clone; where another copy was compared, an unresolved V gene accounts for under half, and the others remain unexplained. Here the sample has around 97,000 clones; roughly 82% occur a single time. Around 12% of the sample lies in the top ten. Sequenced material: peripheral blood. Every receptor here comes from a human donor in a cohort sampled during active COVID-19.

The chain uses TRBV18 and TRBJ2-7, with D possibly being TRBD1 (6 bases). There are 14 residues in the CDR3. Germline V lookup: CDR1 KGHSH, CDR2 LQKENI. V was cut by 2 bases and J by 5 bases, with 13 bases left in between. This chain's CDR3 is CASSPSQGSHEQYF. The CDR3 DNA follows: TGTGCCAGCTCACCATCGCAGGGGTCACACGAGCAGTACTTC.

This clone came up a few times. V is TRBV19 and J is TRBJ2-1; D gene uncertain. Looked up from germline, CDR1 is LNHDA and CDR2 is SQIVND (reference sequence). V lost 2 bases, J lost 0 bases, and 8 bases lay in between. The CDR3 loop spans 15 amino acids. The CDR3 nucleotides read TGTGCCAGTAGTATACCCCCGGGCTCCTACAATGAGCAGTTCTTC. As protein: CASSIPPGSYNEQFF.

This chain uses TRBV2 with TRBJ1-1; D not resolved. The CDR3 is 12 residues long. Germline V CDR1 and CDR2: SNHLY, FYNNEI. The ends were cut back, 8 bases at V and 0 bases at J, with 7 bases in the middle. The CDR3 DNA sequence: TGTGCCAGCCGGTTATTGAACACTGAAGCTTTCTTT. It encodes CASRLLNTEAFF.

This clone was counted between two and nine times. This sequence joins TRBV11-2 and TRBJ2-5; D possibly corresponds to TRBD1 (8 bases). Trimming took off 5 bases at V and 7 bases at J, with 17 bases between the two ends. CDR1 SGHAT and CDR2 FQNNGV come from the germline V gene. The CDR3 has 14 residues. The CDR3 nucleotides read TGTGCCAGCAGCCCTACTAACAGGGGGGGGACCCAGTACTTC. Residues: CASSPTNRGGTQYF.

This chain uses TRBV18 with TRBJ1-5, with unresolved D. V lost 2 bases to trimming and J lost 3 bases, with 11 bases between them. The germline V gene encodes CDR1 KGHSH and CDR2 LQKENI. The CDR3 spans 15 residues. This chain's CDR3 is CASSPSSGSNQPQHF. The DNA of the CDR3 is TGTGCCAGCTCACCAAGCTCAGGATCCAATCAGCCCCAGCATTTT.

V and J are TRBV5-6 and TRBJ1-6; a possible D gene is TRBD1 (6 bases). The CDR3 runs 15 residues. V dropped 4 bases and J dropped 9 bases, with 17 bases sitting between them. CDR1 SGHDT and CDR2 YYEEEE come from the germline V gene. The CDR3 sequence: CASSPVGAAGSPLHF. The CDR3 region has the DNA TGTGCCAGCAGCCCGGTGGGGGCCGCTGGTTCACCCCTCCACTTT.

The gene calls are TRBV5-1 and TRBJ2-3; a weak D match, TRBD1 (6 bases). V was shortened by 4 bases and J by 4 bases, with 13 bases between the two germline ends. The CDR3 consists of 14 residues. The germline gives CDR1 SGHRS, CDR2 YFSETQ. CDR3 residues: CASSANRDPDTQYF. The CDR3 coding sequence is TGCGCCAGCAGCGCAAACAGGGACCCAGATACGCAGTATTTT.

The V gene is TRBV2, the J gene TRBJ2-3; 9 nucleotides line up with TRBD2. The CDR3 runs 14 residues. In germline, CDR1 is SNHLY, CDR2 FYNNEI. V lost 6 bases to trimming and J lost 1 base; unmatched junction nucleotides: 2. CDR3: CASSRGGGTDTQYF. The CDR3 DNA reads TGTGCCAGCAGCCGCGGGGGGGGCACAGATACGCAGTATTTT.